These 3 T cell receptor beta chains were sequenced from one sample in a study of molecular identifiers for immune sequencing clone quantification. From the PCR reads, TCRdb called clonotypes with MiXCR, one entry per CDR3 protein. The table shows around 480,000 distinct CDR3 sequences, with over 20% occurring only once. The sequencing input was naive CD8+ T cells from blood, with Jurkat cell RNA spiked in. Sample subset: FACS-sorted CD8+CD4-CCR7+CD45RA+ naive T cells. Source of these receptors: a human donor in good health. Some libraries in this study had Jurkat cell RNA spiked in.

This clonotype was observed a few times. The DNA is left out, because the CDR3 cannot be placed on it with certainty; the CDR3 is given as TCRdb lists it. The V and J genes are TRBV6-2 or TRBV6-3 and TRBJ1-2; the table's D gene call, TRBD1, was not cross checked with the DNA. The CDR3 is 18 amino acids long, termini counted. CDR1 MNHEY and CDR2 SVGEGT come from the germline V gene. The CDR3 loop is CASSYFGTGIDFNYGYTF.

A remark on this clonotype: At one end the junction does not follow the germline gene, possibly because of a read error. The gene calls are TRBV20-1 and TRBJ1-1; D is uncertain. CDR1 and CDR2 from the germline V gene are DFQATT and SNEGSKA (reference sequence). The CDR3 extends over 13 amino acids. The CDR3: CSASPGLNIEAFF. CDR3 coding DNA: TGCAGTGCTAGTCCAGGTCTGAACATTGAAGCTTTCTTT.

The chain carries TRBV7-3 and TRBJ1-1, with TRBD1 as a possible D gene (5 bases). Germline V gene sequence: CDR1 SGHTA, CDR2 FQGTGA. The CDR3 has 14 amino acids. V was clipped by 5 bases and J by 2 bases, with 12 bases between them. The CDR3 protein is CASSPSTVNTEAFF. In DNA form, the CDR3 reads TGTGCCAGCAGCCCGTCGACAGTTAACACTGAAGCTTTCTTT.